Listed below are T cell receptor beta chains from one sample, sequenced in a study of OX40 agonist ivuxolimab in advanced cancers. Profiled with immunoSEQ multiplex PCR; TCRdb holds only in-frame clones, not every one. The sample gives over 50,000 clones, about 90% of which show up once; roughly 21% is in the top ten. Sequenced here: CD4+ or CD8+ T cells sorted from blood, sampled in a trial of the OX40 agonist ivuxolimab. The receptors here all came from an adult with an advanced solid tumor such as melanoma, head and neck, liver or kidney cancer. Each CDR3 is given with its conserved first and last residue. A D gene is named only where the DNA matches it firmly. Where a row states a size, it is once, few, many or the class of an expanded clone; other rows omit it.

D	J	size	V	DNA	CDR3
TRBD2	TRBJ2-7	-	TRBV28	TGTGCCAGCAGTAGGAGCGGGGAGGCCTACGAGCAGTACTTC	CASSRSGEAYEQYF
-	TRBJ2-2	-	TRBV4-3	TGCGCCAGCAGCCAGGGGCCTCACACCGGGGAGCTGTTTTTT	CASSQGPHTGELFF
TRBD2	TRBJ2-1	-	TRBV14	TGTGCCAGCAGCATTCGACTCCTAGCGGGGTTATACAATGAGCAGTTCTTC	CASSIRLLAGLYNEQFF
-	TRBJ1-3	-	TRBV27	TGTGCCAGCAGTTTATGGGGGCCCGGAAACACCATATATTTT	CASSLWGPGNTIYF
TRBD1	TRBJ2-3	-	TRBV7-8	TGTGCCAGCAGCTTATGGACAGGGGAGTCGACAGATACGCAGTATTTT	CASSLWTGESTDTQYF
-	TRBJ2-5	-	TRBV11-2	TGTGCCAGCAGACAGAGGGGGGAGACCCAGTACTTC	CASRQRGETQYF
TRBD2	TRBJ2-7	-	TRBV4-1	TGCGCCAGCAGCCAAGCGATAGCGGGGAACTCCTACGAGCAGTACTTC	CASSQAIAGNSYEQYF
TRBD1	TRBJ1-5	-	TRBV27	TGTGCCAGCTCCTCGACCGTCGGGACAGCTTATCAGCCCCAGCATTTT	CASSSTVGTAYQPQHF
-	TRBJ2-1	-	TRBV29-1	TGCAGCGTTCCCGGGCTGACCTCCTACAATGAGCAGTTCTTC	CSVPGLTSYNEQFF
-	TRBJ1-2	once	TRBV2	TGTGCCAGCCCAGGAGACGGCGGGATAGACGGCTACACCTTC	CASPGDGGIDGYTF
TRBD2	TRBJ2-1	-	TRBV6-5	TGTGCCAGCAGTTCAGGAGCGGGAGGTATCAATGAGCAGTTCTTC	CASSSGAGGINEQFF
TRBD1	TRBJ1-2	-	TRBV6-1	TGTGCCAGCCGGGACAGGGCCTACACCTTC	CASRDRAYTF
-	TRBJ1-5	-	TRBV2	TGTGCCAGCAGTGAAGGCCAGGGCGATCAGCCCCAGCATTTT	CASSEGQGDQPQHF
-	TRBJ2-1	-	TRBV5-4	TGTGCCAGCAGCCTGACAGGCGTATCCTACAATGAGCAGTTCTTC	CASSLTGVSYNEQFF
TRBD1	TRBJ1-1	-	TRBV9	TGTGCCAGCAGCCCAGGGGGGGCTGGAGGCACTGAAGCTTTCTTT	CASSPGGAGGTEAFF
-	TRBJ1-5	-	TRBV28	TGTGCCAGCACCCCACGGGGGCGAGTGGGCAATCAGCCCCAGCATTTT	CASTPRGRVGNQPQHF
-	TRBJ1-1	-	TRBV28	TGTGCCAGCAGTTTGGGATTCGGCAACACTGAAGCTTTCTTT	CASSLGFGNTEAFF
-	TRBJ1-3	-	TRBV25-1	TGTGCCAGCAGTGAATTTACTATAGGGGGACCAATATATTTT	CASSEFTIGGPIYF
-	TRBJ1-1	-	TRBV11-2	TGTGCCAGCAGCTTAGGGTTGAACACTGAAGCTTTCTTT	CASSLGLNTEAFF
-	TRBJ1-2	once	TRBV5-1	TGCGCCAGCACGCCCAGGCCCGAAGGCGGCTACACCTTC	CASTPRPEGGYTF
TRBD1	TRBJ1-2	-	TRBV9	TGTGCCAGCAGCGTAGTGGCCTCCGGACAGGGAGGCTATGGCTACACCTTC	CASSVVASGQGGYGYTF
-	TRBJ2-1	-	TRBV13	TGTGCCAGCAGCTTCTCCAATGAGCAGTTCTTC	CASSFSNEQFF
-	TRBJ2-7	-	TRBV6-5	TGTGCCAGCAGTTACTCACCCGGTGGCGAGCAGTACTTC	CASSYSPGGEQYF
TRBD1	TRBJ2-5	-	TRBV14	TGTGCCAGCAGCCTACTACCGGGACAGGGTTATTCAGAGACCCAGTACTTC	CASSLLPGQGYSETQYF
-	TRBJ2-1	-	TRBV30	TGTGCCTGGAGCGGGGGCTTTGGAAGCTCCTACAATGAGCAGTTCTTC	CAWSGGFGSSYNEQFF
-	TRBJ2-3	-	TRBV7-9	TGTGCCAGCAGTAAAATAGCTGGGGGCACAGATACGCAGTATTTT	CASSKIAGGTDTQYF
-	TRBJ1-3	-	TRBV28	TGTGCCAGCAGTTTGTGGAGCTCTGGAAACACCATATATTTT	CASSLWSSGNTIYF
-	TRBJ1-1	-	TRBV27	TGTGCCAGCAGCCATCCTAGAAAGGGGGAGAACACTGAAGCTTTCTTT	CASSHPRKGENTEAFF
-	TRBJ2-2	-	TRBV28	TGTGCCAGCAGTTTACATCCTCAGGGAGTGGAGCTGTTTTTT	CASSLHPQGVELFF
-	TRBJ1-4	-	TRBV9	TGTGCCAGCAGCGACGGGACATTCGCTAATGAAAAACTGTTTTTT	CASSDGTFANEKLFF
-	TRBJ2-3	-	TRBV5-3	TGTGCCAGAAGCTCCAGCACAGATACGCAGTATTTT	CARSSSTDTQYF
-	TRBJ1-2	-	TRBV28	TGTGCCAGCAGTTCCGGACTGACCTATGGCTACACCTTC	CASSSGLTYGYTF
TRBD2	TRBJ2-1	-	TRBV5-1	TGCGCCAGCAGCTTGTCTTCGGGAGGGTCCTACAATGAGCAGTTCTTC	CASSLSSGGSYNEQFF
-	TRBJ2-2	-	TRBV28	TGTGCCAGCAGTTCGGTGTCAGGGAACACCGGGGAGCTGTTTTTT	CASSSVSGNTGELFF
-	TRBJ1-2	-	TRBV29-1	TGCAGCGTTGAAGCGGGCGCTCGGGGCTACACCTTC	CSVEAGARGYTF
-	TRBJ2-3	-	TRBV6-5	TGTGCCAGCAGTGCTAGCGAGTCAGTAGATACGCAGTATTTT	CASSASESVDTQYF
-	TRBJ2-3	-	TRBV28	TGTGCCAGCAGTTCCGGAGGTACGCAGTATTTT	CASSSGGTQYF
-	TRBJ2-1	-	TRBV2	TGTGCCAGCAATTATTGGGGCGTGCTCAATGAGCAGTTCTTC	CASNYWGVLNEQFF
TRBD2	TRBJ2-1	-	TRBV7-2	TGTGCCAGCAGCCGGACTAGCGACTCCTACAATGAGCAGTTCTTC	CASSRTSDSYNEQFF
-	TRBJ1-6	-	TRBV28	TGTGCCAGCAGTTTACCGGGACGGACAAGGCGACTAAATAATTCACCCCTCCACTTT	CASSLPGRTRRLNNSPLHF
-	TRBJ2-3	once	TRBV30	TGTGCCTGGAGTGTACGGTCAGATACGCAGTATTTT	CAWSVRSDTQYF
-	TRBJ1-5	-	TRBV7-9	TGTGCCAGCAGCTTAGCCCCAGGGCTGAATCAGCCCCAGCATTTT	CASSLAPGLNQPQHF
-	TRBJ2-6	-	TRBV27	TGTGCCAGCAGCTACTCTGGGGCCAACGTCCTGACTTTC	CASSYSGANVLTF